The 25 T cell receptor beta chains below were found in one sample sequenced in a study of spatial heterogeneity in lung cancer. Noted time point: blood at routine non-recurrence follow-up after resection. TCRs were sequenced from unsorted whole RNA of tumor, nontumor lung or PBMC. TCRdb fed the 5' RACE reads into MiXCR, producing one record per CDR3 protein. Of approximately 50,000 distinct CDR3 sequences listed, 7.4% are singletons. The specimen was PBMCs, collected at follow-up. These receptors originate from a female donor with early-stage non-small cell lung cancer.

This clonotype came up a few times. V and J are TRBV5-1 and TRBJ1-2; TRBD1 aligns across 9 bases. The CDR3 has 15 residues. Unmatched junction bases numbered 2, after V lost 0 bases and J lost 2 bases. CDR1 is SGHRS, CDR2 YFSETQ, per germline. The CDR3 reads CASSLGGTGNYGYTF. The CDR3 region has the DNA TGCGCCAGCAGCTTGGGAGGGACAGGGAACTATGGCTACACCTTC.

This clonotype showed up many times. This chain joins TRBV7-3 and TRBJ1-5; 9 bases are a match to TRBD1. CDR3 length: 15 residues. Losses at the gene ends were 0 bases for V and 7 bases for J; bases not matched to a gene: 4. Looked up from germline, CDR1 is SGHTA and CDR2 is FQGTGA. CDR3 nucleotide sequence: TGTGCCAGCAGCTTAACGGGACAGGGAGGCCAGCCCCAGCATTTT. It is translated as CASSLTGQGGQPQHF.

V is TRBV5-4 and J is TRBJ2-5, with unresolved D. This CDR3 is 14 amino acids long. Trimming pared 1 base from V and 2 bases from J, leaving 9 bases between. The germline V gene has CDR1 SGHNT and CDR2 YYREEE (reference sequence). The DNA for the CDR3 is TGTGCCAGCAGCTTGTTCGCTGGGCAAGAGACCCAGTACTTC. Translated: CASSLFAGQETQYF.

This clonotype was recorded many times. The CDR3, as DNA: TGTGCCAGCAGCTTAGAGGGAGGGTCCTACGAGCAGTACTTC. Protein: CASSLEGGSYEQYF. The chain has TRBV7-9 and TRBJ2-7, with 7 bases lining up with TRBD2. The V segment lost 1 base and the J segment 1 base; nucleotides outside the gene matches: 1. The V gene's germline CDR1 is SEHNR and CDR2 FQNEAQ (reference sequence). CDR3 length equals 14 residues.

This clonotype was seen many times. The chain links TRBV20-1 to TRBJ2-3; 9 nucleotides align to TRBD1. CDR3 length: 14 residues. J gave up 5 bases and V 5 bases, and 8 bases lay outside the gene matches. The V gene's germline CDR1 is DFQATT and CDR2 SNEGSKA (reference sequence). For the CDR3, the DNA is TGCAGTGCTCCTCGGACAGGGGAGGGAGATACGCAGTATTTT. Translation gives CSAPRTGEGDTQYF.

This clonotype was counted ten times or more. The gene calls are TRBV5-1 and TRBJ2-5; 7 bases fit TRBD1. The V gene end was trimmed by 0 bases and the J gene end by 3 bases; junction bases not matched to a gene: 5. Germline lookup yields CDR1 SGHRS and CDR2 YFSETQ. This CDR3 has 15 amino acids. The CDR3 here is CASSLAGTAEETQYF. The DNA for the CDR3 is TGCGCCAGCAGCTTGGCCGGGACAGCCGAAGAGACCCAGTACTTC. The whole variable domain, remainder taken from reference TRBV5-1 and TRBJ2-5, is KAGVTQTPRYLIKTRGQQVTLSCSPISGHRSVSWYQQTPGQGLQFLFEYFSETQRNKGNFPGRFSGRQFSNSRSEMNVSTLELGDSALYLCASSLAGTAEETQYFGPGTRLLVL.

This clonotype was seen only a few times. The chain combines TRBV6-5 with TRBJ2-2, with a tentative D call TRBD2 (7 bases). This CDR3 has 14 amino acids. The germline gives CDR1 MNHEY, CDR2 SVGAGI. V lost 7 bases and J lost 6, with 15 bases in between. For the CDR3, the DNA is TGTGCCAGCAAGCGGGACACGGGGGCCGGGGAGCTGTTTTTT. As protein: CASKRDTGAGELFF.

This clonotype was recorded many times. The chain has TRBV6-1 and TRBJ2-3, with D possibly TRBD1 on 5 matching bases. Germline V gene lookup returns CDR1 MNHNS and CDR2 SASEGT. The germline V and J ends were trimmed by 7 bases and 0 bases, with 14 bases remaining between them. CDR3 size: 15 residues. In DNA form, the CDR3 reads TGTGCCAGCAACATACAGACAGCTAGCACAGATACGCAGTATTTT. This gives the protein CASNIQTASTDTQYF.

This clonotype was counted a few times. The chain uses TRBV7-9 and TRBJ2-5; perhaps TRBD2 as D (7 bases). Germline-derived CDR1 and CDR2 are SEHNR and FQNEAQ (reference sequence). This CDR3 contains 16 residues. The V end lost 4 bases, the J end lost 5 bases, and 20 bases lay between the germline ends. The CDR3 DNA reads as TGTGCCAGCAGCTCCTGGAGTGGGGGGGCCAAGGAGACCCAGTACTTC. It yields the protein CASSSWSGGAKETQYF. The entire variable domain, with the rest obtained from reference TRBV7-9 and TRBJ2-5, is as follows: DTGVSQNPRHKITKRGQNVTFRCDPISEHNRLYWYRQTLGQGPEFLTYFQNEAQLEKSRLLSDRFSAERPKGSFSTLEIQRTEQGDSAMYLCASSSWSGGAKETQYFGPGTRLLVL.

This chain connects TRBV28 to TRBJ2-1, with unresolved D. Deletions cut 5 bases from V and 1 base from J, with 21 bases between. The CDR3 contains 18 residues. CDR1 and CDR2 from the germline V gene are MDHEN and SYDVKM. The CDR3 loop reads CASSPTPLGRLSYNEQFF. The CDR3 region has the DNA TGTGCCAGCAGTCCAACCCCCCTGGGCAGGTTATCCTACAATGAGCAGTTCTTC.

This sequence joins TRBV29-1 and TRBJ2-3; either TRBD1 or TRBD2 may fit D (5 bases each). V was clipped by 5 bases and J by 0 bases, with 12 bases between them. This CDR3 has 14 amino acids. The germline V gene encodes CDR1 SQVTM and CDR2 ANQGSEA. CDR3 residues: CSVSGTTSTDTQYF. The CDR3 nucleotides read TGCAGCGTTTCCGGGACGACCAGCACAGATACGCAGTATTTT.

This clonotype was seen many times. The chain carries TRBV4-1 and TRBJ1-1, with TRBD1 matching 10 bases. With 1 base clipped from V and 7 bases from J, the junction kept 9 bases outside the gene matches. CDR3 length: 16 amino acids. Germline-derived CDR1 and CDR2 are MGHRA and YSYEKL. CDR3 region: CASSQGKTRTGGEAFF. DNA of the CDR3: TGCGCCAGCAGCCAAGGGAAGACTAGGACAGGGGGTGAAGCTTTCTTT.

The chain has TRBV11-3 and TRBJ2-7; D perhaps matches TRBD2 (6 bases). Germline CDR1 reads SGHNT; CDR2 reads YENEEA. Trimming left V 6 bases short and J 2 bases short, with 14 bases between. The CDR3 is 14 residues long. DNA of the CDR3: TGTGCCAGCAGTTTTCGGGGGAGCCCCTACGAGCAGTACTTC. Translating it yields CASSFRGSPYEQYF.

The chain carries TRBV18 and TRBJ2-4; D unresolved. Trimming removed 5 bases at V and 0 bases at J, with 5 bases between. The CDR3 has 13 residues. Germline V CDR1 and CDR2: KGHSH, LQKENI. This CDR3 reads CASSELAKNIQYF. The CDR3, as DNA: TGTGCCAGCTCAGAATTAGCCAAAAACATTCAGTACTTC.

This clonotype was detected many times. The CDR3 sequence is CASSPGQGGNEQFF. CDR3 DNA sequence: TGTGCCAGCAGCCCGGGACAGGGGGGCAATGAGCAGTTCTTC. This chain links TRBV5-5 with TRBJ2-1; TRBD1 matches at 11 bases. The CDR3 totals 14 residues. Losses at the gene ends were 4 bases for V and 6 bases for J; bases not matched to a gene: 3. Germline V gene sequence: CDR1 SGHKS, CDR2 YYEKEE (reference sequence).

This clonotype was counted between two and nine times. This sequence joins TRBV2 and TRBJ1-3, with no clear D. This CDR3 contains 19 residues. The V gene lost 7 bases and the J gene lost 2 bases, with 27 bases spanning the gap. Germline values: CDR1 SNHLY, CDR2 FYNNEI. Here the CDR3 DNA reads TGTGCCAGCATCCTCTCGGTTAGAGGACCGCCGAGCCCTGGAAACACCATATATTTT. Its translation is CASILSVRGPPSPGNTIYF.

The table lists this clonotype with many counts. The rearrangement uses TRBV4-3 and TRBJ2-2; TRBD2 aligns across 11 bases. J lost 5 bases, V lost 2 bases, and 1 base had no gene match. Germline V CDR1 and CDR2: LGHNA, YSLEER. The CDR3 length is 15 residues. The CDR3 DNA reads as TGCGCCAGCAGCCAACGACTAGCGGGGACCGGGGAGCTGTTTTTT. Its protein product is CASSQRLAGTGELFF.

This clonotype was counted ten times or more. The chain has TRBV5-1 and TRBJ1-2; TRBD1 is a possible D gene (6 bases). Germline loops: CDR1 SGHRS, CDR2 YFSETQ. The CDR3 covers 15 residues. V was cut by 0 bases and J by 6 bases, with 15 bases left in between. The CDR3 is CASSLERVRGHGYTF. The DNA of the CDR3 is TGCGCCAGCAGCTTGGAACGGGTCAGGGGTCATGGCTACACCTTC.

This chain connects TRBV24-1 to TRBJ2-5; D may match TRBD1 or TRBD2 (5 bases each). V was trimmed by 4 bases and J by 1 base, leaving 9 bases between them. The CDR3 consists of 14 residues. Germline V gene lookup returns CDR1 KGHDR and CDR2 SFDVKD. As DNA, the CDR3 is TGTGCCACCAGTGAACCGGGGCGCCAAGAGACCCAGTACTTC. This codes for CATSEPGRQETQYF.

This clonotype was counted many times. This chain joins TRBV27 and TRBJ1-1; D is ambiguous. The V end was cut by 8 bases, the J end by 9 bases, with 19 bases between. Germline values: CDR1 MNHEY, CDR2 SMNVEV (reference sequence). The CDR3 runs to 13 residues. CDR3 coding DNA: TGTGCCAGCCTTAGGACGGGATTCGGGAAAGCTTTCTTT. The encoded protein is CASLRTGFGKAFF.

This clonotype has ten or more counts. A junction end diverges from the germline sequence, so it may reflect a read error. This chain links TRBV5-4 with TRBJ2-7; 7 nucleotides align to TRBD2. The CDR3 extends over 15 amino acids. Looked up from germline, CDR1 is SGHNT and CDR2 is YYREEE (reference sequence). The CDR3 region is CASSLPSGASDEQYF. In nucleotides, the CDR3 is TGTGCCAGCAGCTTGCCGAGCGGGGCCTCCGACGAGCAGTACTTC.

This clonotype was seen a few times. This sequence joins TRBV13 and TRBJ2-6, with D possibly TRBD2 on 5 matching bases. Trimming removed 8 bases at V and 0 bases at J, with 14 bases between. The CDR3 has 16 residues. Germline CDR1 and CDR2: PRHDT and FYEKMQ (reference sequence). The CDR3 loop is CASSWAGSSGANVLTF. CDR3 nucleotide sequence: TGTGCCAGCTCCTGGGCGGGTTCCTCTGGGGCCAACGTCCTGACTTTC.

The sample holds many counts of this clonotype. The chain links TRBV3-1 to TRBJ2-5, with 12 bases matching TRBD1. This CDR3 has 17 amino acids. The J segment lost 5 bases and the V segment lost 5 bases, leaving 12 bases of the junction unmatched. Germline V gives CDR1 LGHDT, CDR2 YNNKEL (reference sequence). CDR3 protein: CASSTRTGTGGLETQYF. The CDR3 DNA is TGTGCCAGCAGCACGCGCACCGGGACAGGGGGCTTGGAGACCCAGTACTTC.

The chain is built from TRBV7-2 and TRBJ2-5, with D possibly being TRBD2 (5 bases). Germline CDR1 and CDR2: SGHTA and FQGNSA. The CDR3 covers 15 residues. The V gene lost 5 bases and the J gene lost 7 bases, with 20 bases spanning the gap. This CDR3 reads CASSPRRGPRVTQYF. CDR3 in DNA: TGTGCCAGCAGCCCCCGAAGAGGGCCTAGGGTGACCCAGTACTTC.

This clonotype was recorded at least ten times. V is TRBV10-1 and J is TRBJ1-5; D may be TRBD1 (6 bases). CDR1 and CDR2 from the germline V gene are WNHNN and SYGVQD (reference sequence). Trimming stripped 4 bases from V and 0 bases from J, with 16 bases between. This CDR3 has 17 amino acids. CDR3: CASSATYRENSNQPQHF. CDR3 coding DNA: TGCGCCAGCAGTGCAACATACAGGGAAAATAGCAATCAGCCCCAGCATTTT.